The sequence of this T cell receptor beta chain was determined in a study of graft-versus-host responses after intestinal transplantation. TCRdb's copy holds only in-frame clones and misses some; the assay was immunoSEQ multiplex PCR. The table records fewer than 25,000 clones, 35% to 40% of them present only once. CDR1 MGHRA and CDR2 YSYEKL come from the germline V gene. V was shortened by 0 bases and J by 0 bases, with 6 bases between the two germline ends. The CDR3 is made up of 15 amino acids. This specimen consisted of alloreactive CD4+ T cells from a mixed lymphocyte reaction culture, obtained before transplantation. Indicated subset: CFSE-low proliferating T cells sorted from roughly 6-day pre-transplant mixed lymphocyte reaction (GvH or HvG direction). This TCR was recovered from a human patient who was an organ donor for intestinal transplantation. The rearrangement uses TRBV4-1 and TRBJ2-1, with a tentative D call TRBD2 (5 bases). DNA of the CDR3: TGCGCCAGCAGCCAAGACGGGAACTCCTACAATGAGCAGTTCTTC. Amino acid sequence: CASSQDGNSYNEQFF.